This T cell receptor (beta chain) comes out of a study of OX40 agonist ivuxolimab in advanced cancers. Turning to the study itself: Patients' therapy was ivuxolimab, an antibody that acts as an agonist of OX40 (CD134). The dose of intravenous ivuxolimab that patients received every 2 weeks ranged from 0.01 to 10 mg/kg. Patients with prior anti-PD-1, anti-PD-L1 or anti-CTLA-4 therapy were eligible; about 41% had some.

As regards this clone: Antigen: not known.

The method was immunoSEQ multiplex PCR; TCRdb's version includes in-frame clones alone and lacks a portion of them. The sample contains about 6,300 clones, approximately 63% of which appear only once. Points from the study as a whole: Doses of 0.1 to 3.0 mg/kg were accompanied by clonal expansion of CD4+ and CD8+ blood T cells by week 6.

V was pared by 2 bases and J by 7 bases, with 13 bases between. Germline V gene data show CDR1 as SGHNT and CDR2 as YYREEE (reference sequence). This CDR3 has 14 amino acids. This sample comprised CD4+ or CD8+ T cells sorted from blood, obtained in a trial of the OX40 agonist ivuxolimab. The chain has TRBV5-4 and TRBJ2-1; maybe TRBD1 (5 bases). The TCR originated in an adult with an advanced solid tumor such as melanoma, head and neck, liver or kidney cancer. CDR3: CASSFSGKWNEQFF. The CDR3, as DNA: TGTGCCAGCAGCTTTTCAGGGAAGTGGAATGAGCAGTTCTTC.